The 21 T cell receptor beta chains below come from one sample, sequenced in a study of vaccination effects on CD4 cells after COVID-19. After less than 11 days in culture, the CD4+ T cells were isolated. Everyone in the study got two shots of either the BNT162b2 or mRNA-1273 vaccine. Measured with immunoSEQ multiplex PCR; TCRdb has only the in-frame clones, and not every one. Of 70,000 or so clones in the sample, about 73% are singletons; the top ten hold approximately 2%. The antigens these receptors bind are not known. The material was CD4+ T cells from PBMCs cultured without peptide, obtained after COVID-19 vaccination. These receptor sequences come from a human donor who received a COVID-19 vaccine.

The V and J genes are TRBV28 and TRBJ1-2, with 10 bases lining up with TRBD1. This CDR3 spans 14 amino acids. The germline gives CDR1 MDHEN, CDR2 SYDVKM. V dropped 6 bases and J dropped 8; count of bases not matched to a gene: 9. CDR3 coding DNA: TGTGCCAGCAGCCCCGGGACAGGGGTCTACGGCTACACCTTC. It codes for CASSPGTGVYGYTF.

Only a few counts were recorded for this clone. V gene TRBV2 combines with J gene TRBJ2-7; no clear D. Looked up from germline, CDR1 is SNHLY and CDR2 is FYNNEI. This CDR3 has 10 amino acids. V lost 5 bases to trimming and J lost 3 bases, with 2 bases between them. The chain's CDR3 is CASSNYEQYV. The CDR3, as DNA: TGTGCCAGCAGTAACTACGAGCAGTACGTC.

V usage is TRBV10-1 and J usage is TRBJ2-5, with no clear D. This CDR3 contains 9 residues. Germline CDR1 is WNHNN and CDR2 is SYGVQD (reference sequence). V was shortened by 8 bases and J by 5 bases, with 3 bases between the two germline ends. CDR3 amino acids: CASEETQYF. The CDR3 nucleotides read TGCGCCAGCGAGGAGACCCAGTACTTC.

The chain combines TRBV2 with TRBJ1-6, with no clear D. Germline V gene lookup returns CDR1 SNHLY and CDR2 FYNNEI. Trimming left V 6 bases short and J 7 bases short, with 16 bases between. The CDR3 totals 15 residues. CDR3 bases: TGTGCCAGCAGGGCCCCGGCAGGCTTCAATTCACCCCTCCACTTT. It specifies CASRAPAGFNSPLHF.

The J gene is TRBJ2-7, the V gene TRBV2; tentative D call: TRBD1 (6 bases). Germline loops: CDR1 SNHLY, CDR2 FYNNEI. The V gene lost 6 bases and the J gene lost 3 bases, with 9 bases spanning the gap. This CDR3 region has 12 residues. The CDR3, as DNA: TGTGCCAGCAGCATACAGGGCTACGAGCAGTACGTC. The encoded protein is CASSIQGYEQYV.

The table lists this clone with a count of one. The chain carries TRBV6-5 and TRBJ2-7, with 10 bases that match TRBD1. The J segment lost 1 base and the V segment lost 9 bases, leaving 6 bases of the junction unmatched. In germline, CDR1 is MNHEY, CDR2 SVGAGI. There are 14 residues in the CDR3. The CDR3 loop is CASNRDRGSYEQYV. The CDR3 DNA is TGTGCCAGTAACCGGGACAGGGGTTCCTACGAGCAGTACGTC.

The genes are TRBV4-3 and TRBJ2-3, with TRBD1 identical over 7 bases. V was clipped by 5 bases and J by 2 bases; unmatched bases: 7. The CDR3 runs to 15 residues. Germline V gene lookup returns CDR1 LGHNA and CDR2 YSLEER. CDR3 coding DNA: TGCGCCAGCAGCACCGGGACAGAGATCACAGATACGCAGTATTTT. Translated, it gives CASSTGTEITDTQYF.

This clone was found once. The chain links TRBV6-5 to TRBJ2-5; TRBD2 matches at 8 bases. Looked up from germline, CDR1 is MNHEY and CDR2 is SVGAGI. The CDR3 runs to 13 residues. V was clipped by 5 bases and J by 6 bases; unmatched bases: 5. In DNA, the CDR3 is TGTGCCAGCAGTCGGGGGGGGCAGAAGACCCAGTACTTC. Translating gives CASSRGGQKTQYF.

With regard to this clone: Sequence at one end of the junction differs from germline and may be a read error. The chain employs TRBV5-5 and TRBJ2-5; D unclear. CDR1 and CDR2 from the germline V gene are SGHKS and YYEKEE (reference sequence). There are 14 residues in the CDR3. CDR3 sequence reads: CASSLGGIGETQYF. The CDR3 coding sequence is TGTGCCAGCAGTTTGGGTGGGATTGGGGAGACCCAGTACTTC.

This CDR3 reads CASSEILSVIENTEAFF. The CDR3 DNA reads TGTGCCAGCAGTGAAATCCTTTCGGTCATAGAGAACACTGAAGCTTTCTTT. The rearrangement links TRBV6-1 to TRBJ1-1; D is unresolved. This CDR3 region has 17 residues. Germline V gives CDR1 MNHNS, CDR2 SASEGT. V shed 2 bases and J shed 1 base, with 17 bases lying between them.

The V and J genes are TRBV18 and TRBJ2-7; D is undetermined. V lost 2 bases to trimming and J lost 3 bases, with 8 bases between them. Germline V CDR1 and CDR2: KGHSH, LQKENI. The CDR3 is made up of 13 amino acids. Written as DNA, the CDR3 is TGTGCCAGCTCACCAGAGGCCAGCTACGAGCAGTACGTC. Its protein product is CASSPEASYEQYV.

CDR3 in amino acids: CASRAAGDGNTIYF. In nucleotides, the CDR3 is TGTGCCAGCAGGGCAGCGGGGGACGGAAACACCATATATTTT. This chain connects TRBV11-1 to TRBJ1-3; TRBD1 is a possible D gene (5 bases). V lost 6 bases to trimming and J lost 4 bases, with 13 bases between them. Looked up from germline, CDR1 is SGHAT and CDR2 is FQDESV (reference sequence). The CDR3 is 14 amino acids.

The CDR3 DNA sequence: TGTGCCAGCAGCCTAATTTCCGGGGGGGTGAAAGATACGCAGTATTTT. As protein: CASSLISGGVKDTQYF. The rearrangement links TRBV3-1 (or the pseudogene TRBV3-2) to TRBJ2-3; 8 nucleotides align to TRBD2. J gave up 5 bases and V 4 bases, and 11 bases lay outside the gene matches. CDR1 is LGHDT and CDR2 is YNNKEL in the germline V gene (reference sequence). The CDR3 is 16 residues long.

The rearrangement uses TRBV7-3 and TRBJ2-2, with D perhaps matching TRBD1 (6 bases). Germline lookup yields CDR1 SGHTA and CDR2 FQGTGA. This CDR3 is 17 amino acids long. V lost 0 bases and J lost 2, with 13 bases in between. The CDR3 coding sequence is TGTGCCAGCAGCTTAACGGCCGGACAGTCAAACACCGGGGAGCTGTTTTTT. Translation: CASSLTAGQSNTGELFF.

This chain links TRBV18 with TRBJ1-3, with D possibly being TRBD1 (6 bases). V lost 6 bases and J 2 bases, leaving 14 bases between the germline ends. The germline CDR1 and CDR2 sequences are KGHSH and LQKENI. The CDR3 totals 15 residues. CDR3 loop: CASSSSRGTGNTIYF. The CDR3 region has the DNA TGTGCCAGCTCCTCGAGCAGGGGCACTGGAAACACCATATATTTT.

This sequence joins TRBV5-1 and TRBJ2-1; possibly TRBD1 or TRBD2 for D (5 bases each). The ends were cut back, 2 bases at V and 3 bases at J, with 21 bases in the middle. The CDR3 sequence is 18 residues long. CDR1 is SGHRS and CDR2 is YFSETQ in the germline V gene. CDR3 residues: CASSLNGVPRGFYNEQFF. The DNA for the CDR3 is TGCGCCAGCAGCTTAAATGGTGTCCCACGGGGCTTCTACAATGAGCAGTTCTTC.

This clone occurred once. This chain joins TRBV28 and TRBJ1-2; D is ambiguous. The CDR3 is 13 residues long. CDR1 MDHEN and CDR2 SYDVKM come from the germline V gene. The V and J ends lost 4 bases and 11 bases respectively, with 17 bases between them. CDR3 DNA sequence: TGTGCCAGCAGTTGGGTGATTGGGTTCCGGTACACCTTC. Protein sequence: CASSWVIGFRYTF.

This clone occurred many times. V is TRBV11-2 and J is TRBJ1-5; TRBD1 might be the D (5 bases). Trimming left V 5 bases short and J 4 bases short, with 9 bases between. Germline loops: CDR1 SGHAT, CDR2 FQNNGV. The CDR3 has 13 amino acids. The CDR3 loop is CASSRGRNQPQHF. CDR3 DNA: TGTGCCAGCAGCCGGGGCCGAAATCAGCCCCAGCATTTT.

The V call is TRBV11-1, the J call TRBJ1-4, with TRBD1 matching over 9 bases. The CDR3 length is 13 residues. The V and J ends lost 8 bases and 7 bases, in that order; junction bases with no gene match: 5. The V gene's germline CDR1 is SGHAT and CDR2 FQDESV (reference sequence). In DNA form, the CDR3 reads TGTGCCAGCGGGACAGGGTTAGGTGAAAAACTGTTTTTT. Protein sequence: CASGTGLGEKLFF.

Written as DNA, the CDR3 is TGTGCCAGTAGTATACAAGCAGGGCCCTACGAGCAGTACGTC. Protein sequence: CASSIQAGPYEQYV. The chain couples TRBV19 to TRBJ2-7; TRBD1 is a possible D gene (5 bases). V lost 2 bases to trimming and J lost 2 bases, with 10 bases between them. The CDR3 extends over 14 amino acids. Germline-derived CDR1 and CDR2 are LNHDA and SQIVND (reference sequence).

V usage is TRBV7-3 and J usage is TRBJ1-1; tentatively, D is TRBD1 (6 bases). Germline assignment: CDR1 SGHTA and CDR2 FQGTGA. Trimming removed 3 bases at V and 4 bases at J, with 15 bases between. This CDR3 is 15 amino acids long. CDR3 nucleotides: TGTGCCAGCAGCTTTTTGGGGGGCCGAGGCACTGAAGCTTTCTTT. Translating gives CASSFLGGRGTEAFF.